One TCR beta chain is described in this entry. The antigen is unknown. This entry comes from a study of cytomegalovirus exposure and HLA in healthy donors. Across the study: Previous work identified 95 million to 120 million unique TCR beta sequences from around 180 million T cells.

Overall study results and limits: Common viral pathogens seemed, in a later analysis, to connect with several of the most significant clusters.

PCR involved 60 Vbeta and 13 Jbeta primers. TCRdb's table, derived via immunoSEQ multiplex PCR, lists solely in-frame clones and lacks some. The sample has approximately 190,000 clones, around 80% seen once. From germline, CDR1 is SNHLY and CDR2 FYNNEI. V shed 7 bases and J shed 4 bases, with 11 bases lying between them. This CDR3 spans 13 amino acids. The genes are TRBV2 and TRBJ1-5; no reliable D call. This TCR was sampled from a woman aged 18-30 years in good health and CMV-seronegative. Sequencing was carried out using PBMCs. The CDR3 is CASTGEGNQPQHF. CDR3 sequence (DNA): TGTGCCAGCACTGGCGAGGGAAATCAGCCCCAGCATTTT.